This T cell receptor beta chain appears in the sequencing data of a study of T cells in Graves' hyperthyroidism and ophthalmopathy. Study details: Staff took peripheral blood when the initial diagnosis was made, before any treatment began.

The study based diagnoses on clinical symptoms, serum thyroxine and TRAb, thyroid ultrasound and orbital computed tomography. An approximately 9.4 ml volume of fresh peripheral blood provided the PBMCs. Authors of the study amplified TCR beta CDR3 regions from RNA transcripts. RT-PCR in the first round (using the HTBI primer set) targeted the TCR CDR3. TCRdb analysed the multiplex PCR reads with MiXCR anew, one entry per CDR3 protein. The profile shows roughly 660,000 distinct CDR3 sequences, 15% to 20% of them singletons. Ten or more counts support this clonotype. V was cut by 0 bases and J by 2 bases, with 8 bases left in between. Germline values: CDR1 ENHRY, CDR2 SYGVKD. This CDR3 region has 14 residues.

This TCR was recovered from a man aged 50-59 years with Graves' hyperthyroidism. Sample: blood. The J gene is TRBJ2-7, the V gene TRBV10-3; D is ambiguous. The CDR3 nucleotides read TGTGCCATCAGTGAGTCTCCTGACACCTACGAGCAGTACTTC. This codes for CAISESPDTYEQYF.